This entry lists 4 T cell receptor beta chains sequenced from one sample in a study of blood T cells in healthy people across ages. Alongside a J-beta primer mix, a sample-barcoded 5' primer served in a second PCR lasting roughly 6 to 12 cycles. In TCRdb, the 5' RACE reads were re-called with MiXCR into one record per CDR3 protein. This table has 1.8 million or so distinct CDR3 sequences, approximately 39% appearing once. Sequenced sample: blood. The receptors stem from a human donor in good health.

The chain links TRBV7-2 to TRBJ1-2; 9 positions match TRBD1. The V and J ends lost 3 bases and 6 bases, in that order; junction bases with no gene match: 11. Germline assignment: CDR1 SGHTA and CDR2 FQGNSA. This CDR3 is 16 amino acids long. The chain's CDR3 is CASSFQGGQGTHGYTF. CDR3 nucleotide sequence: TGTGCCAGCAGCTTTCAGGGGGGACAGGGTACCCATGGCTACACCTTC.

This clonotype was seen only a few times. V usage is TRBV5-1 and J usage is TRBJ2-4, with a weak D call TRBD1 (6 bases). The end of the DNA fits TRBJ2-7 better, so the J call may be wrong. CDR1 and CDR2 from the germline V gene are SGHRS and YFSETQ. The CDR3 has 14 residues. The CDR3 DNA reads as TGCGCCAGCAGCGGGGGCTCGAGTTCTCGCGAGCAGTACTTC. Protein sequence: CASSGGSSSREQYF.

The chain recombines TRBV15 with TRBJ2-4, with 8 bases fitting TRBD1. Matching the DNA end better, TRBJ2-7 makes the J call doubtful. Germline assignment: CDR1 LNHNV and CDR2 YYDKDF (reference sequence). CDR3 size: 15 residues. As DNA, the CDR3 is TGTGCCACCAGCAGCAGCAGGGGGCCTTCCTACGAGCAGTACTTC. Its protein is CATSSSRGPSYEQYF.

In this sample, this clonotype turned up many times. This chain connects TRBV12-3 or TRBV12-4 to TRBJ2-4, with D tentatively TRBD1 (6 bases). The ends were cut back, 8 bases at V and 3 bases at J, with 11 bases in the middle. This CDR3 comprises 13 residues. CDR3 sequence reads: CASGTGHKNIQYF. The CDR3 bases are TGTGCCAGCGGTACGGGACACAAAAACATTCAGTACTTC.